The entry below gives a single TCR beta chain sequence along with its context. The antigen remains unidentified. The CDR3 extends over 16 amino acids. Germline lookup yields CDR1 KGHSH and CDR2 LQKENI. Trimming cost V 1 base and J 0 bases, with 10 bases left between them. A sample-barcoded 5' primer and a J-beta primer mix were used in a second PCR of roughly 7 to 11 cycles. A single record per CDR3 protein comes from TCRdb applying MiXCR to the 5' RACE reads. The repertoire has around 900,000 distinct CDR3 sequences, just over 50% of them found once; the top ten carry 20% to 25%. This sample is part of a study of blood T cells in healthy people across ages. Overall study results and limits: Age brought a roughly linear fall in TCR beta diversity measured per million T cells.

V and J are TRBV18 and TRBJ2-4, with a tentative D call TRBD2 (6 bases). The sequenced sample consisted of blood. This TCR was sampled from a woman aged 55-70 years in good health. As DNA, the CDR3 is TGTGCCAGCTCACCACTCGGGACTCTAGCCAAAAACATTCAGTACTTC. Its protein is CASSPLGTLAKNIQYF.